These T cell receptor beta chains were read from a single sample in a study of shared clonotypes between healthy human individuals. Clones were sequenced by immunoSEQ multiplex PCR, and TCRdb holds only the in-frame ones, with some missing. The sample lists roughly 110,000 clones, about 70% occurring once. Sequencing was carried out using memory CD8+ T cells sorted from blood. The receptor source for this set is a woman aged 25 to 39 in good health. Each CDR3 is given with its conserved first and last residue. The D gene is left open where the match is weak. Clone size is given for some rows only: seen once, a few or many times, or a class if the clone is expanded.

v_gene: TRBV7-2; d_gene: TRBD1; abundance: -; j_gene: TRBJ2-7; CDR3aa: CASSQWGRGLSYEQYF; CDR3nt: TGTGCCAGCAGCCAATGGGGCAGGGGGCTTTCCTACGAGCAGTACTTC
v_gene: TRBV28; d_gene: -; abundance: -; j_gene: TRBJ1-1; CDR3aa: CASSALVGGTEAFF; CDR3nt: TGTGCCAGCAGTGCCTTGGTGGGGGGTACTGAAGCTTTCTTT
v_gene: TRBV6-5; d_gene: TRBD1; abundance: -; j_gene: TRBJ1-5; CDR3aa: CASHQGAEQPQHF; CDR3nt: TGTGCCAGTCATCAGGGGGCTGAGCAGCCCCAGCATTTT
v_gene: TRBV9; d_gene: TRBD1; abundance: -; j_gene: TRBJ2-7; CDR3aa: CASSGKGQGIREQYF; CDR3nt: TGTGCCAGCAGCGGTAAAGGACAGGGGATTCGCGAGCAGTACTTC
v_gene: TRBV13; d_gene: -; abundance: -; j_gene: TRBJ2-3; CDR3aa: CASSLTTDTQYF; CDR3nt: TGTGCCAGCAGCTTGACCACAGATACGCAGTATTTT
v_gene: TRBV5-1; d_gene: TRBD1; abundance: -; j_gene: TRBJ2-3; CDR3aa: CASSSKKGQGLVTDTQYF; CDR3nt: TGCGCCAGCAGCTCAAAGAAAGGACAGGGGTTAGTCACGGATACGCAGTATTTT
v_gene: TRBV6-6; d_gene: -; abundance: once; j_gene: TRBJ2-2; CDR3aa: CASSYTHGELFF; CDR3nt: TGTGCCAGCAGTTATACTCACGGGGAGCTGTTTTTT
v_gene: TRBV7-6; d_gene: -; abundance: -; j_gene: TRBJ1-3; CDR3aa: CASSPRGGAPGNTIYF; CDR3nt: TGTGCCAGCAGCCCGAGGGGGGGTGCCCCTGGAAACACCATATATTTT
v_gene: TRBV11-2; d_gene: -; abundance: -; j_gene: TRBJ2-7; CDR3aa: CASSLVHGFYEQYF; CDR3nt: TGTGCCAGCAGCTTAGTTCACGGCTTCTACGAGCAGTACTTC
v_gene: TRBV7-9; d_gene: TRBD2; abundance: -; j_gene: TRBJ2-1; CDR3aa: CASSSIAGDYNEQFF; CDR3nt: TGTGCCAGCAGCTCCATAGCGGGAGACTACAATGAGCAGTTCTTC
v_gene: TRBV7-9; d_gene: -; abundance: -; j_gene: TRBJ2-1; CDR3aa: CASSTGTVPAYNEQFF; CDR3nt: TGTGCCAGCAGCACCGGGACCGTCCCTGCCTACAATGAGCAGTTCTTC
v_gene: TRBV28; d_gene: TRBD1; abundance: -; j_gene: TRBJ1-5; CDR3aa: CASRGDRGRGNQPQHF; CDR3nt: TGTGCCAGCAGGGGGGACAGGGGACGGGGCAATCAGCCCCAGCATTTT
v_gene: TRBV6-1; d_gene: TRBD1; abundance: -; j_gene: TRBJ2-7; CDR3aa: CASSESGTGGYEQYF; CDR3nt: TGTGCCAGCAGTGAATCGGGGACAGGGGGGTACGAGCAGTACTTC
v_gene: TRBV5-1; d_gene: -; abundance: -; j_gene: TRBJ1-5; CDR3aa: CASSLDLRWDSNQPQHF; CDR3nt: TGCGCCAGCAGCTTGGACCTACGATGGGATAGCAATCAGCCCCAGCATTTT
v_gene: TRBV7-9; d_gene: -; abundance: -; j_gene: TRBJ1-4; CDR3aa: CASSLAGFTNEKLFF; CDR3nt: TGTGCCAGCAGCTTAGCGGGGTTTACTAATGAAAAACTGTTTTTT
v_gene: TRBV25-1; d_gene: TRBD1; abundance: -; j_gene: TRBJ2-7; CDR3aa: CASSDRVVEEQYF; CDR3nt: TGTGCCAGCAGCGACAGGGTCGTGGAGGAGCAGTACTTC
v_gene: TRBV11-2; d_gene: -; abundance: -; j_gene: TRBJ1-3; CDR3aa: CASSSKTPSSGNTIYF; CDR3nt: TGTGCCAGCAGCTCGAAGACACCAAGCTCTGGAAACACCATATATTTT
v_gene: TRBV15; d_gene: -; abundance: once; j_gene: TRBJ2-3; CDR3aa: CATSRSGETDTQYF; CDR3nt: TGTGCCACCAGCAGATCGGGGGAGACAGATACGCAGTATTTT
v_gene: TRBV7-2; d_gene: -; abundance: -; j_gene: TRBJ1-5; CDR3aa: CASSSRVGNQPQHF; CDR3nt: TGTGCCAGCAGTTCCAGGGTGGGCAATCAGCCCCAGCATTTT
v_gene: TRBV5-1; d_gene: -; abundance: -; j_gene: TRBJ1-6; CDR3aa: CASRGFDYNSPLHF; CDR3nt: TGCGCCAGCAGAGGGTTCGACTATAATTCACCCCTCCACTTT
v_gene: TRBV7-9; d_gene: -; abundance: few; j_gene: TRBJ2-6; CDR3aa: CASSPPRPTLSGANVLTF; CDR3nt: TGTGCCAGCAGCCCGCCACGTCCTACCCTCTCTGGGGCCAACGTCCTGACTTTC
v_gene: TRBV28; d_gene: -; abundance: few; j_gene: TRBJ2-6; CDR3aa: CASSLQVSGANVLTF; CDR3nt: TGTGCCAGCAGTCTCCAGGTCTCTGGGGCCAACGTCCTGACTTTC
v_gene: TRBV2; d_gene: -; abundance: -; j_gene: TRBJ1-3; CDR3aa: CASRERHRHGNTIYF; CDR3nt: TGTGCCAGCAGAGAACGCCACAGACATGGAAACACCATATATTTT
v_gene: TRBV6-6; d_gene: TRBD1; abundance: -; j_gene: TRBJ1-1; CDR3aa: CASSYQGQGITEAFF; CDR3nt: TGTGCCAGCAGTTACCAAGGACAGGGGATCACTGAAGCTTTCTTT
v_gene: TRBV4-2; d_gene: -; abundance: few; j_gene: TRBJ2-7; CDR3aa: CASSQDRGRDEQYF; CDR3nt: TGTGCCAGCAGCCAAGATCGGGGTAGGGACGAGCAGTACTTC
v_gene: TRBV28; d_gene: -; abundance: -; j_gene: TRBJ2-1; CDR3aa: CASSFGWSDEQFF; CDR3nt: TGTGCCAGCAGTTTTGGGTGGTCGGATGAGCAGTTCTTC
v_gene: TRBV5-6; d_gene: -; abundance: many; j_gene: TRBJ2-3; CDR3aa: CASSQRGGGGTDTQYF; CDR3nt: TGTGCCAGCAGCCAACGTGGGGGTGGGGGAACAGATACGCAGTATTTT
v_gene: TRBV7-6; d_gene: TRBD2; abundance: -; j_gene: TRBJ2-7; CDR3aa: CASSLESGGRHNYEQYF; CDR3nt: TGTGCCAGCAGCTTAGAATCGGGGGGGAGGCACAATTACGAGCAGTACTTC
v_gene: TRBV7-3; d_gene: -; abundance: -; j_gene: TRBJ2-6; CDR3aa: CASSIALRLQSRANVLTF; CDR3nt: TGTGCCAGCAGCATTGCGCTACGCTTACAAAGTCGGGCCAACGTCCTGACTTTC
v_gene: TRBV7-3; d_gene: -; abundance: -; j_gene: TRBJ1-1; CDR3aa: CASSLVGAGTEAFF; CDR3nt: TGTGCCAGCAGCTTAGTGGGGGCTGGGACTGAAGCTTTCTTT
v_gene: TRBV4-1; d_gene: -; abundance: -; j_gene: TRBJ2-1; CDR3aa: CASSQIRGLSNEQFF; CDR3nt: TGCGCCAGCAGCCAAATCCGAGGCCTTTCTAATGAGCAGTTCTTC
v_gene: TRBV4-1; d_gene: -; abundance: -; j_gene: TRBJ2-1; CDR3aa: CASSQDEGLLGNNNEQFF; CDR3nt: TGCGCCAGCAGCCAAGACGAAGGGCTTTTAGGAAACAACAATGAGCAGTTCTTC
v_gene: TRBV6-6; d_gene: TRBD1; abundance: -; j_gene: TRBJ2-5; CDR3aa: CASNDPGQKQETQYF; CDR3nt: TGTGCCAGCAACGACCCGGGACAGAAGCAAGAGACCCAGTACTTC
v_gene: TRBV5-5; d_gene: -; abundance: -; j_gene: TRBJ2-7; CDR3aa: CASSFPTGHEQYF; CDR3nt: TGTGCCAGCAGCTTCCCCACAGGCCACGAGCAGTACTTC
v_gene: TRBV28; d_gene: TRBD2; abundance: -; j_gene: TRBJ2-7; CDR3aa: CASSLWREVYEQYF; CDR3nt: TGTGCCAGCAGTTTATGGCGGGAGGTGTACGAGCAGTACTTC
v_gene: TRBV7-2; d_gene: -; abundance: -; j_gene: TRBJ2-1; CDR3aa: CASSQPLARLFF; CDR3nt: TGTGCCAGCAGCCAACCCCTCGCGCGCTTATTCTTC
v_gene: TRBV19; d_gene: -; abundance: -; j_gene: TRBJ2-3; CDR3aa: CASIGRSILTDTQYF; CDR3nt: TGTGCCAGTATTGGGAGAAGTATTTTAACAGATACGCAGTATTTT
v_gene: TRBV5-6; d_gene: -; abundance: -; j_gene: TRBJ2-7; CDR3aa: CASSPDPQGYEQYF; CDR3nt: TGTGCCAGCAGCCCAGATCCGCAGGGCTACGAGCAGTACTTC
v_gene: TRBV18; d_gene: -; abundance: -; j_gene: TRBJ2-3; CDR3aa: CASSPPQQDTQYF; CDR3nt: TGTGCCAGCTCACCTCCTCAACAAGATACGCAGTATTTT
v_gene: TRBV6-1; d_gene: TRBD2; abundance: -; j_gene: TRBJ2-5; CDR3aa: CASRETGTSGRVKTQYF; CDR3nt: TGTGCCAGCAGGGAAACCGGGACTAGCGGGAGGGTAAAGACCCAGTACTTC
v_gene: TRBV5-1; d_gene: -; abundance: -; j_gene: TRBJ2-6; CDR3aa: CASSLAFGRLSGANVLTF; CDR3nt: TGCGCCAGCAGCTTAGCTTTCGGGCGTCTCTCTGGGGCCAACGTCCTGACTTTC
v_gene: TRBV5-1; d_gene: -; abundance: -; j_gene: TRBJ2-5; CDR3aa: CASSLSLGLEEQYF; CDR3nt: TGCGCCAGCAGCTTGTCGCTAGGTCTGGAGGAGCAGTACTTC
v_gene: TRBV7-9; d_gene: TRBD2; abundance: few; j_gene: TRBJ2-1; CDR3aa: CASSPTRLAGTYNEQFF; CDR3nt: TGTGCCAGCAGTCCCACCCGATTAGCGGGAACCTACAATGAGCAGTTCTTC
v_gene: TRBV19; d_gene: -; abundance: -; j_gene: TRBJ1-2; CDR3aa: CASSLSGDYGYTF; CDR3nt: TGTGCCAGTAGCCTCAGCGGGGACTATGGCTACACCTTC
v_gene: TRBV2; d_gene: -; abundance: -; j_gene: TRBJ2-7; CDR3aa: CASQTGVPYEQYF; CDR3nt: TGTGCCAGCCAGACGGGAGTACCATACGAGCAGTACTTC
v_gene: TRBV27; d_gene: -; abundance: -; j_gene: TRBJ2-7; CDR3aa: CASSLRGYEQYF; CDR3nt: TGTGCCAGCAGTTTACGCGGCTACGAGCAGTACTTC
v_gene: TRBV10-3; d_gene: -; abundance: -; j_gene: TRBJ2-1; CDR3aa: CAAHPRRVIHNEQFF; CDR3nt: TGTGCCGCCCATCCCAGGAGGGTAATCCACAATGAGCAGTTCTTC
v_gene: TRBV18; d_gene: -; abundance: -; j_gene: TRBJ1-1; CDR3aa: CASSPYGFTEAFF; CDR3nt: TGTGCCAGCTCACCATACGGGTTCACTGAAGCTTTCTTT
v_gene: TRBV4-1; d_gene: -; abundance: -; j_gene: TRBJ2-1; CDR3aa: CASSQDWDMGNEQFF; CDR3nt: TGCGCCAGCAGCCAAGATTGGGACATGGGCAATGAGCAGTTCTTC
v_gene: TRBV5-4; d_gene: -; abundance: -; j_gene: TRBJ2-5; CDR3aa: CASSLVGDLQETQYF; CDR3nt: TGTGCCAGCAGCTTGGTGGGGGATTTGCAAGAGACCCAGTACTTC